This TCR beta chain was sequenced for a study of cytomegalovirus exposure and HLA in healthy donors. Study-wide findings and caveats: In an earlier analysis, about 87% or about 30%: the productive usage of most TCR beta V segments.

Germline CDR1 is MNHNY and CDR2 is SVGAGI (reference sequence). This CDR3 has 11 residues. Trimming stripped 6 bases from V and 9 bases from J, with 9 bases between. Concerning this clone itself: Its antigen is undetermined.

Vbeta (60) and Jbeta (13) primers were used in the PCR. The method was immunoSEQ multiplex PCR; TCRdb's version includes in-frame clones alone and lacks a portion of them. The sample holds 130,000 to 150,000 clones, just under 85% seen once. The specimen was PBMCs. This chain connects TRBV6-6 to TRBJ2-1; possible D gene TRBD2, 5 bases. The sequence was collected from a woman aged 55-69 years in good health and CMV-seropositive. The CDR3 region is CASRTISEQFF. CDR3 nucleotide sequence: TGTGCCAGCAGGACTATCTCTGAGCAGTTCTTC.